Sequencing of this T cell receptor beta chain was carried out in a study of cytomegalovirus exposure and HLA in healthy donors (dated by TCRdb to about 2017). Broadly, across the study: According to an earlier analysis of around 600 of the donors, about 179 million T cells yielded 100 million or so unique TCR beta sequences and about 300 Gb of sequence data. An early release covering roughly 640 HLA-typed donors comprised roughly 300 gigabases of sequencing data and 85 million or so unique TCR sequences. Among the approximately 420 genotyped donors, around 81% belonged to the genetic ancestry cluster associated with self-reported Caucasian donors. The study aimed to test whether cataloging public T cell receptors could reveal signatures of past pathogen exposure. The study used immunosequencing to profile the T cell repertoires of several hundred subjects and linked those repertoires to cytomegalovirus serostatus. Besides the first cohort of roughly 700 subjects, a separate validation cohort made up of roughly 130 different subjects was used. The study combined high-throughput TCR immunosequencing, statistical association of individual TCRs with disease status, and machine learning to predict cytomegalovirus infection status. To study patterns of TCR occurrence, a later analysis re-analyzed previously published TCR beta repertoires from several hundred donors and added high-resolution HLA genotyping. The later analysis used no new phenotypic data to find candidate immune exposures, relying instead on TCR beta sequences and their occurrence across donors. To decide whether each TCR beta V gene segment behaved as functional or pseudogenic, an earlier analysis of fewer than 750 of the donors relied on high-throughput TCR beta sequencing. Alongside the repertoire data, information on donor age, sex, ethnicity and CMV serostatus was compiled. Genome-wide SNP genotypes for about 65% of the roughly 670 donors were used in a later genetic analysis, which treated that subset as a discovery cohort. All discovery cohort repertoires had been generated using a single sequencing platform. Both class I and class II loci were covered by HLA typing, at four-digit resolution. The number of typed donors differed by locus: roughly 620-630 for A, B, C, DRB1 and DQB1; some 500 for DQA1; 606 for DPA1; and about 470 for DPB1. A few DR-DQ haplotypes were handled as single units for association and clustering because linkage in the cohort was strong. Among 300 to 500 genotyped donors of the cohort, an average of about 240,000 unique TCR beta nucleotide sequences was sequenced per donor, of which 15% to 20% were non-productive.

The germline V gene (reference sequence) specifies SEHNR as CDR1 and FQNEAQ as CDR2. Measured from the cysteine to the phenylalanine, the CDR3 is 15 residues long. CDR3 DNA is the only sequence kept; it has 45 bases, read in frame from the first base. General study outcomes and caveats: A later analysis found that TCR association rates varied across HLA loci, with DRB1 alleles showing the most associated TCRs and HLA-C alleles the fewest. According to a later genetic analysis, donors in an Asian-associated ancestry cluster had fewer N-insertions in productive TCRs than the approximately 630-donor mean. An association between a missense DCLRE1C variant and V-gene and J-gene trimming of TCR beta chains was found in a later genetic analysis and replicated in an independent cohort. Roughly uniform sequencing depth across donors was assumed in presence/absence analyses, although this assumption may not hold. Some IMGT-functional V segments, including TRBV6-2 and TRBV6-3, could not be told apart with the 87-base-pair reads, so those segments were excluded. Assigning TCR associations to individual alleles was difficult when HLA alleles, especially DR and DQ, strongly co-occurred. The classifier was reported to diagnose cytomegalovirus status with high specificity and sensitivity in both the original cohort and the validation cohort. In an earlier analysis of approximately 590 of the donors, most TCR beta V segments were observed in productive rearrangements about 90% or about 30% of the time, broadly matching IMGT annotations. It was suggested by the authors that the approach could potentially be generalized to other disease states and immunological phenotypes. A later analysis associated 16,951 TCR beta sequences with specific HLA alleles at a false discovery rate of 0.05. A further reported finding was that TCR beta sequences accurately predicted the HLA-A and HLA-B alleles for most subjects in the first cohort. In this cohort, only TCR beta chains were sequenced, and detectable features were limited by the absence of alpha or paired-chain data. Several of the top co-occurrence clusters appeared to be linked to parvovirus B19, influenza, CMV and Epstein-Barr virus, according to a later analysis. Most TCR sequences were observed very rarely across donors, whereas some public TCRs were present in many individuals. CMV serostatus was the only immune exposure information available for the cohort. A few of the identified cytomegalovirus-associated TCR beta chains were confirmed in vitro to be specific for cytomegalovirus antigens. Correlated functional status among segregating V segments might be attributable to linkage disequilibrium, but an unknown experimental factor could not be ruled out. According to a later analysis, most CMV-associated TCR beta chains appeared to be HLA-restricted, and the HLA associations seemed to be driven largely by CMV exposure. The study listed around 160 TCR beta chains as associated with cytomegalovirus. HLA typing was unavailable for some donors at each locus, so association tests used only the typed subset. Over 15 rarely observed V segments, including chromosome 9 orphons, were excluded from the earlier analysis of about 610 of the donors because counts were too low. The sequencing pipeline was judged likely to have produced a cluster of highly shared sequence variants as a technical artifact. A later analysis found that HLA-associated TCR beta chains were more clonally expanded and had lower generation probabilities than equally common non-associated chains.

In total, approximately 690 healthy bone marrow donors made up the cohort. At the time of sampling, every cohort member was nominally healthy, though immune exposures that went unrecorded were likely present. The donor tested CMV seronegative and was one of the 352 seronegative cohort members. Each donor provided a peripheral blood sample, and peripheral blood mononuclear cells were used for TCR beta sequencing. Genomic DNA extraction from the blood cell samples was performed with the Qiagen DNeasy Blood Extraction Kit. Libraries came from the immunoSEQ multiplex PCR assay. For the multiplex PCR, a mixture combining 60 forward primers for TCR Vbeta segments and 13 reverse primers for TCR Jbeta segments was used. A multiplex PCR assay on genomic DNA amplified the CDR3 region of rearranged TCR beta genes. The amplified TCR beta libraries were sequenced on the Illumina HiSeq System as 87-base-pair reads. The authors processed their data as follows. A later analysis counted about 80 million unique TCR beta chains across the 550 to 750 repertoires, and some 11 million of these chains were shared by at least two donors. To remove PCR and sequencing errors, raw reads were error-corrected and collapsed into unique sequences using a nearest-neighbor algorithm that merged closely related sequences. V, D and J gene segments were assigned by aligning CDR3 sequences to IMGT reference sequences. For a sequence to be retained, at least a six-nucleotide match to both a V gene segment and a J gene segment was required. A rearrangement was called productive if the CDR3 had no stop codons and remained in frame with V and J, and every other rearrangement was called non-productive. CDR3 was defined according to IMGT convention as the region running from the second conserved V-encoded cysteine to the conserved J-encoded phenylalanine. In an earlier analysis of 587 of the donors, sequences lacking an unambiguous match to a single V gene segment were excluded. In an earlier analysis of 587 of the donors, a V segment was called functional when productive rearrangements were above 56.7%, and segregating when the standard deviation between donors exceeded 5%. A statistical classification framework was built for diagnosing cytomegalovirus status from the catalog of TCR beta chain sequences. A later analysis assigned V and J genes by comparing TCR nucleotide sequences with IMGT/GENE-DB human TR gene sequences. In a later analysis, CDR3 sequences and most-parsimonious VDJ recombination scenarios were assigned using the TCRdist pipeline. In a later analysis, every TCR beta chain was defined by the combination of its CDR3 amino acid sequence and its V-gene family, and reads without a unique V-gene family were dropped. A later analysis removed 592 highly shared, low-generation-probability nucleotide sequences to deal with suspected cross-contamination and a sequencing artifact. In a later analysis, a clonal expansion index for each public chain was calculated from normalized within-repertoire ranks of inferred template counts. In a later analysis, generation probabilities were computed with a VDJ recombination model fitted to out-of-frame rearrangements, and the resulting probabilities were checked against IGoR. In a later analysis, TCR-TCR, TCR-HLA and TCR-CMV co-occurrence was scored with hypergeometric tests, and a repertoire-size bias correction was applied to TCR pairs. To estimate false discovery rates, a later analysis permuted the HLA or CMV assignments 20 times. A later analysis grouped co-occurring TCRs with DBSCAN, adding TCRdist sequence similarity when clustering within HLA-allele-positive subsets. For co-occurrence clustering, repertoires with fewer than 30,000 or more than 120,000 public chains were excluded, along with four or five repertoires with anomalous nucleotide sharing. TCRdb retrieved this table from immuneACCESS and kept in-frame rearrangements only. Not all clones are present; in checked studies, unresolved V genes account for under half, and no reason is known for the remainder. V, J and clone size are those of that table, while D and trimming were read from the DNA. Across this sample there are about 200,000 clones, with roughly 80% seen only once. 3.8% of the sample rests with the top ten.

A word on this clone: Its antigen remains unidentified. The junction differs from germline at one of its ends, possibly a read error.

Specimen: PBMCs. The TCR comes from a male donor in good health and CMV-seronegative. The chain employs TRBV7-9 and TRBJ2-7, with 8 bases matching TRBD1. CDR3 protein: CSSSPFGAGGDEQYF. The nucleotide sequence is given as TGTTCCAGCAGCCCCTTCGGGGCAGGGGGCGACGAGCAGTACTTC. The reference TRBV7-9 and TRBJ2-7 proteins fill in what lies around the CDR3, so the full variable domain reads DTGVSQNPRHKITKRGQNVTFRCDPISEHNRLYWYRQTLGQGPEFLTYFQNEAQLEKSRLLSDRFSAERPKGSFSTLEIQRTEQGDSAMYLCSSSPFGAGGDEQYFGPGTRLTVT.